The 10 T cell receptor beta chains reported below all come from one sample, sequenced in a study of T cell responses to AZD1222 COVID-19 vaccine. TCRdb's copy holds only in-frame clones and misses some; the assay was immunoSEQ multiplex PCR. The table shows some 190,000 clones, with approximately 90% occurring only once. Here the sequenced sample was peripheral blood, taken 28 days after the second AZD1222 dose. These receptors originate from an adult who received the AZD1222 COVID-19 vaccine.

The chain couples TRBV4-1 to TRBJ1-6, with D uncertain. The CDR3 totals 16 residues. Looked up from germline, CDR1 is MGHRA and CDR2 is YSYEKL. Trimming left V 0 bases short and J 3 bases short, with 9 bases between. CDR3 residues: CASSQEASNYNSPLHF. The CDR3 DNA reads as TGCGCCAGCAGCCAAGAGGCGAGCAACTATAATTCACCCCTCCACTTT.

This clone was detected a few times. The gene calls are TRBV18 and TRBJ2-5, with TRBD1 matching over 9 bases. CDR3 length: 14 amino acids. The germline gives CDR1 KGHSH, CDR2 LQKENI. V lost 6 bases, J lost 1 base, and 3 bases stayed unmatched. The CDR3: CASSYRGRQETQYF. The DNA of the CDR3 is TGTGCCAGCTCTTACAGGGGGCGCCAAGAGACCCAGTACTTC.

This chain links TRBV10-3 with TRBJ2-5; D gene unclear. V shed 4 bases and J shed 1 base, with 7 bases lying between them. Germline lookup yields CDR1 ENHRY and CDR2 SYGVKD. The length of the CDR3 is 13 residues. CDR3 protein: CAISVQIQETQYF. The CDR3 DNA sequence: TGTGCCATCAGTGTTCAGATCCAAGAGACCCAGTACTTC.

The V gene is TRBV7-2, the J gene TRBJ1-5; TRBD1 aligns across 9 bases. CDR1 and CDR2 from the germline V gene are SGHTA and FQGNSA. Germline trimming cut 3 bases from V and 6 bases from J; bases unmatched to any gene: 3. The CDR3 extends over 14 amino acids. CDR3: CASSFGQGSQPQHF. CDR3 bases: TGTGCCAGCAGCTTTGGACAGGGGAGTCAGCCCCAGCATTTT.

This rearrangement joins TRBV11-1 to TRBJ2-5, with 9 bases lining up with TRBD1. Trimming at V came to 5 bases and at J to 3 bases, leaving 1 base not matched to a gene. The CDR3 contains 13 residues. From germline, CDR1 is SGHAT and CDR2 FQDESV (reference sequence). This chain's CDR3 is CASSRDREETQYF. CDR3 in DNA: TGTGCCAGCAGCCGGGACAGGGAAGAGACCCAGTACTTC.

This chain connects TRBV7-9 to TRBJ1-2; the D gene is possibly TRBD1 (5 bases). This CDR3 has 18 residues. CDR1 and CDR2 (germline): SEHNR, FQNEAQ (reference sequence). The V end was cut by 5 bases, the J end by 0 bases, with 22 bases between. CDR3 in amino acids: CASSRSRWGEQTNYGYTF. CDR3 nucleotides: TGTGCCAGCAGCCGCTCTCGGTGGGGGGAACAGACTAACTATGGCTACACCTTC.

This clone was picked up one time. CDR3 DNA sequence: TGTGCCAGTAGTGTGGGACAGAGGTCCTACGAGCAGTACTTC. Translating it yields CASSVGQRSYEQYF. The rearrangement joins TRBV19 to TRBJ2-7; 7 bases agree with TRBD1. The CDR3 runs 14 residues. CDR1 and CDR2 (germline): LNHDA, SQIVND (reference sequence). J gave up 1 base and V 5 bases, and 5 bases lay outside the gene matches.

The genes are TRBV7-9 and TRBJ1-4; D is possibly TRBD1 (6 bases). Germline V gives CDR1 SEHNR, CDR2 FQNEAQ (reference sequence). This CDR3 has 15 residues. V lost 4 bases and J 0 bases, leaving 9 bases between the germline ends. The CDR3 region is CASSSDSATNEKLFF. CDR3 sequence (DNA): TGTGCCAGCAGCTCGGACAGTGCAACTAATGAAAAACTGTTTTTT.

V is TRBV7-6 and J is TRBJ2-3; D remains unclear. The ends were cut back, 5 bases at V and 1 base at J, with 13 bases in the middle. CDR1 and CDR2 from the germline V gene are SGHVS and FNYEAQ. The CDR3 sequence is 15 residues long. CDR3 protein: CASSRGGSGTDTQYF. The CDR3 DNA sequence: TGTGCCAGCAGCCGTGGTGGGTCAGGCACAGATACGCAGTATTTT.

This chain joins TRBV5-1 and TRBJ1-5; D is perhaps TRBD1 (6 bases). The germline CDR1 and CDR2 sequences are SGHRS and YFSETQ. Trimming took 5 bases from V and 3 from J, leaving 9 bases between them. This CDR3 has 13 amino acids. CDR3 DNA: TGCGCCAGCAGGCGGGGGCCCAATCAGCCCCAGCATTTT. It codes for CASRRGPNQPQHF.